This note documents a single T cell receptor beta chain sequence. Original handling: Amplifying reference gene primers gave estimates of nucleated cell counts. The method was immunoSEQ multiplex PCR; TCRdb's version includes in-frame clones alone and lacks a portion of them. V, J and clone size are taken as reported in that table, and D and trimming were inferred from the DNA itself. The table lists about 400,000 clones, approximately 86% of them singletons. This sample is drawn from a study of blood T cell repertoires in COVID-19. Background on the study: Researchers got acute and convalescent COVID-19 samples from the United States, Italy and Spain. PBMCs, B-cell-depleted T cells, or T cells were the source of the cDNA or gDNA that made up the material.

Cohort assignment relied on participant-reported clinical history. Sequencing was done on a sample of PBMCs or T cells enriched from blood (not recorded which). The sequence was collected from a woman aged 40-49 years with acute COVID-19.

The CDR3 coding sequence is TGTGCCAGCAGCCAAAACCTAGGACGGGGCTCTGGAAACACCATATATTTT. Amino acids: CASSQNLGRGSGNTIYF. The chain combines TRBV3-1 (or the pseudogene TRBV3-2) with TRBJ1-3; D gene unclear. The CDR3 covers 17 residues. V was clipped by 2 bases and J by 0 bases, with 14 bases between them. Germline loops: CDR1 LGHDT, CDR2 YNNKEL (reference sequence).